This T cell receptor beta chain originates from a study of graft-versus-host responses after intestinal transplantation. The overall study: Recipients underwent multivisceral, liver-intestinal, or isolated intestinal transplants.

With regard to this clone: Its antigen is not known.

Study outcomes and limitations: Analysis identified GvH clones in recipient marrow, with some appearing first in ileum or blood. Allografts carried high graft-versus-host to host-versus-graft clonal ratios in patients having graft-donor T cell macrochimerism.

Here immunoSEQ multiplex PCR was the method, and the copy in TCRdb shows in-frame clones only, minus some. The sample shows about 93,000 clones, 85% to 95% of them seen only once. The CDR3 spans 17 residues. With V trimmed by 4 bases and J by 1 base, 7 bases remained unmatched. Per germline, CDR1 LNHDA and CDR2 SQIVND (reference sequence). V and J are TRBV19 and TRBJ2-2, with 9 bases aligning to TRBD2. The TCR sequence derives from a human donor who received an intestinal transplant. Here the sequenced sample was unstimulated CD8+ T cells sorted from spleen or lymph node cells, taken before intestinal transplant. CDR3 sequence: CASSRLREGKNTGELFF. The CDR3 DNA reads TGTGCCAGTAGTAGGCTGCGGGAGGGCAAGAACACCGGGGAGCTGTTTTTT.